This is a list of T cell receptor beta chains from one sample in a study of robustness of blood B and T cell sequencing. One entry per CDR3 protein results from TCRdb running MiXCR on the PCR reads. The sample includes over 1,200 distinct CDR3 sequences, about 64% of them seen just once. The specimen was peripheral blood. These receptors were obtained from a human donor in good health. Each CDR3 is given with its conserved first and last residue. Each record gives: J gene, V gene, CDR3 protein.

TRBJ2-1	TRBV9	CASSVSPGSHNEQFF
TRBJ2-3	TRBV19	CASSITLTDTQYF
TRBJ2-5	TRBV20-1	CSARRHPRDTDQETQYF
TRBJ1-1	TRBV5-5	CASSLEDGLNTEAFF
TRBJ1-3	TRBV5-6	CASSFAYSGNTIYF
TRBJ1-6	TRBV5-1	CASSDRGGNSPLHF
TRBJ1-2	TRBV3-1	CASSHRGRGGYTF
TRBJ2-4	TRBV4-1	CASSQDKTSGGAVDKNIQYF
TRBJ1-1	TRBV20-1	CSASSTGMNTEAFF
TRBJ2-1	TRBV5-6	CASSWGTGGNEQFF
TRBJ1-3	TRBV23-1	CASSQWRSGDGRFSGNTIYF
TRBJ2-7	TRBV18	CASSPRGPASGGRDEQYF
TRBJ2-3	TRBV7-9	CASSISGASLDTQYF
TRBJ2-7	TRBV5-5	CASSLGDLRKQYF
TRBJ1-1	TRBV5-6	CASSPWYSLNTEAFF
TRBJ1-2	TRBV10-3	CAISEPQQTYGYTF
TRBJ2-1	TRBV5-1	CASRSGLSTGTGVFEQFF
TRBJ2-7	TRBV7-8	CASSTRHSATYEQYF
TRBJ1-5	TRBV30	CAWNGDSNQPQHF
TRBJ2-1	TRBV15	CATSREGGGVNNEQFF
TRBJ2-3	TRBV7-3	CASSPLPGLWTDTQYF
TRBJ1-2	TRBV30	CAWSDRVLDGYTF
TRBJ2-7	TRBV11-3	CASSLDLRAGVHEQYF
TRBJ2-3	TRBV4-1	CASSQQGFSTDTQYF
TRBJ2-1	TRBV30	CAGGTYNEQFF
TRBJ2-1	TRBV4-2	CASSELGTSGGAYNEQFF
TRBJ2-3	TRBV6-1	CASRRLASGGTDTQYF
TRBJ2-3	TRBV6-1	CASTPGLLAGDLTDTQYF
TRBJ1-1	TRBV29-1	CSVGKSGGNTEAFF
TRBJ2-1	TRBV29-1	CSVDGVLSYNEQFF
TRBJ1-4	TRBV10-3	CAISVEGGNEKLFF
TRBJ2-3	TRBV29-1	CSTMTGGRDTQYF
TRBJ2-1	TRBV20-1	CSARDVRGEQFF
TRBJ2-1	TRBV7-9	CASGNSNEQFF
TRBJ1-3	TRBV5-1	CASSAGGSSGNTIYF